The entry that follows covers one TCR beta chain sequence. The antigen is not known. This entry belongs to a study of T cell repertoires in cytomegalovirus infection. Study as a whole: Used in the study were CMV epitopes, some recently identified and HLA-C-restricted, others well-studied and HLA-B-restricted. Study observations and caveats: HLA-C-restricted CMV clonotypes gave the most frequent clonotype in two of eight donors.

There are 18 residues in the CDR3. Germline-derived CDR1 and CDR2 are LGHDT and YNNKEL (reference sequence). With V trimmed by 4 bases and J by 4 bases, 15 bases remained unmatched. In TCRdb, the reads were re-called with MiXCR into one record per CDR3 protein. The profile shows about 350,000 distinct CDR3 sequences, just under 35% of them singletons. The sequencing here drew on cultured PBMCs, taken from culture after CMV antigen stimulation. The origin of this receptor is a human donor in good health (CMV status not recorded). Some clones in this sample may be carry-over from other donors' samples. The chain uses TRBV3-1 and TRBJ2-1, with 8 bases matching TRBD2. DNA for the CDR3: TGTGCCAGCAGCCTTGGGACTAGGGCGGGAGGCCTATACAATGAGCAGTTCTTC. It encodes CASSLGTRAGGLYNEQFF.